This T cell receptor (beta chain) originates from a study of vaccination and CD4 T cells after COVID-19. Across the study: Six males and four females, two Hispanic, made up the convalescents. Study-wide points: Convalescent participants were relatively few, and none had early post-infection timepoints studied. There was no significant change from around 20 to 38 median reactive clonotypes.

About this clonotype itself: As yet, its antigen is unknown.

The time point here: late sampling 161 to 241 days after vaccination in a few convalescent patients. The treatment: roughly ten-day PBMC culture with coronavirus spike peptide pools or control peptides (ViraFEST assay). About 2 million PBMCs were grown per well alongside approximately 9.4 IU/ml IL-2 and about 9.5 ug/ml peptide pools. V was pared by 1 base and J by 7 bases, with 15 bases between. The CDR3 sequence is 14 residues long. Germline values: CDR1 SGHTS, CDR2 YDEGEE. Cultured CD4+ T cells had their DNA profiled by the Oncomine TCR Beta short-read assay. TCRdb re-derived calls from the PCR reads in MiXCR, one entry per CDR3 protein. The sample gives under 30,000 distinct CDR3 sequences, around 33% of which show up once; approximately 3.1% is in the top ten.

The specimen was CD4+ T cells from blood, cultured in vitro, collected about 7 months after SARS-CoV-2 vaccination. The receptor was isolated from a human donor who had recovered from COVID-19. The rearrangement uses TRBV5-8 and TRBJ2-7; a weak D match, TRBD1 (6 bases). The CDR3 protein is CASSLQGLEGEQYF. The CDR3 nucleotides read TGTGCCAGCAGCTTGCAGGGGTTGGAAGGTGAGCAGTACTTC.